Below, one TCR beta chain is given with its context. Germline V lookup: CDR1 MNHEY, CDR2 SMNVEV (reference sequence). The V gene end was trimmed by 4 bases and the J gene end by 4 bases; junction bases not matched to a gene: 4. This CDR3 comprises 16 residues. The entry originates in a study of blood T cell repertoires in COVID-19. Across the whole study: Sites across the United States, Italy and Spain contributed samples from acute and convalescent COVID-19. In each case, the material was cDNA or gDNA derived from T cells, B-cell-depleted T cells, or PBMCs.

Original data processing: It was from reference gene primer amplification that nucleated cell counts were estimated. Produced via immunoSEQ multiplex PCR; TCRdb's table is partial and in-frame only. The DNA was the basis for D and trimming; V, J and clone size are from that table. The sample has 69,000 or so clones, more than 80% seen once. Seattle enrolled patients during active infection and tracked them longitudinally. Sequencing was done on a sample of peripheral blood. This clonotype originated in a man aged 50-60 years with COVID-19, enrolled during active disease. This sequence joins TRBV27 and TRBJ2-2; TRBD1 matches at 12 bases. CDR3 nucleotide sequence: TGTGCCAGCAGTTCGGGACAGGGGGCAGGCACCGGGGAGCTGTTTTTT. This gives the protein CASSSGQGAGTGELFF.